This T cell receptor beta chain was documented in a study of T cell changes during pregnancy in multiple sclerosis. Germline trimming cut 3 bases from V and 5 bases from J; bases unmatched to any gene: 3. In germline, CDR1 is SSHAT, CDR2 FNYEAQ (reference sequence). The CDR3 is 14 amino acids. The data were produced by immunoSEQ multiplex PCR, yet TCRdb's version contains in-frame clones alone and is incomplete. Among tens of thousands of clones listed, 90% to 95% were seen once. The source was CD8+ T cells from peripheral blood mononuclear cells, collected in the second trimester of pregnancy. The clonotype originates from a female donor with multiple sclerosis, enrolled in a pregnancy study. The chain joins TRBV7-7 to TRBJ2-1; 8 bases are shared with TRBD1. For the CDR3, the DNA is TGTGCCAGCAGCTTGAACAGGGGGAACAATGAGCAGTTCTTC. Translated, it gives CASSLNRGNNEQFF. The entire variable domain, with the rest obtained from reference TRBV7-7 and TRBJ2-1, is as follows: GAGVSQSPRYKVTKRGQDVTLRCDPISSHATLYWYQQALGQGPEFLTYFNYEAQPDKSGLPSDRFSAERPEGSISTLTIQRTEQRDSAMYRCASSLNRGNNEQFFGPGTRLTVL.